This TCR beta chain was found in a study of blood T cells in healthy people across ages. Researchers collected approximately 9.9 milliliters of peripheral blood from every single donor. Findings of the study overall: CMV infection status of these donors was not known.

The junction had 9 bases not matched to a gene; V was cut back by 5 bases and J by 2 bases. Looked up from germline, CDR1 is SGHTA and CDR2 is FQGTGA. The CDR3 contains 16 residues. Only a few counts were recorded for this clonotype. No antigen is known for it. A second PCR, run for about 7 to 11 cycles, used a sample-barcoded 5' primer plus a J-beta primer mix. TCRdb passed the 5' RACE reads through MiXCR, listing each CDR3 protein once. Counted here are 540,000 or so distinct CDR3 sequences, approximately 25% occurring once; the ten biggest clones make up less than 9%. The data were also submitted as part of a second study, on T cells of mothers and their children.

This TCR derives from a boy between 10 and 17 years old in good health. Sequenced material: blood. The chain couples TRBV7-3 to TRBJ2-5, with 9 bases that match TRBD2. CDR3 in amino acids: CASSPASGARQETQYF. The CDR3, as DNA: TGTGCCAGCAGCCCCGCTAGCGGGGCGAGACAAGAGACCCAGTACTTC.